The next 13 T cell receptor beta chains were all read from a single sample in a study of blood T cells in healthy people across ages. Next came a second PCR, run for about 6 to 12 cycles, which used a sample-barcoded 5' primer along with a J-beta primer mix. One entry per CDR3 protein, called by TCRdb with MiXCR from the 5' RACE reads. The sample has 800,000 or so distinct CDR3 sequences, 20% to 30% seen once; the top ten hold under 4.5%. This same sample was also part of a study on T cells of mothers and their children.

The sequenced sample consisted of blood. These receptors were obtained from a boy between 5 and 17 years old in good health.

This clonotype has more than one count but fewer than ten. V is TRBV20-1 and J is TRBJ1-1, with D tentatively TRBD1 (5 bases). Germline-derived CDR1 and CDR2 are DFQATT and SNEGSKA (reference sequence). Trimming stripped 0 bases from V and 3 bases from J, with 20 bases between. This CDR3 spans 17 amino acids. The CDR3 is CSARDRSRAGIYTEAFF. CDR3 DNA: TGCAGTGCTAGAGATAGGAGTCGGGCAGGGATCTACACTGAAGCTTTCTTT.

This sequence joins TRBV6-2 or TRBV6-3 and TRBJ2-3, with 8 bases fitting TRBD2. Losses at the gene ends were 5 bases for V and 0 bases for J; bases not matched to a gene: 4. Germline values: CDR1 MNHEY, CDR2 SVGEGT. The CDR3 contains 15 residues. The CDR3: CASSQLAGSTDTQYF. The CDR3 DNA reads TGTGCCAGCAGTCAGCTAGCGGGCAGCACAGATACGCAGTATTTT.

The J gene is TRBJ2-1, the V gene TRBV29-1, with 11 bases that match TRBD2. This CDR3 has 15 residues. Trimming at V came to 7 bases and at J to 6 bases, leaving 11 bases not matched to a gene. Germline V gene sequence: CDR1 SQVTM, CDR2 ANQGSEA. The CDR3 bases are TGCAGCGCCGCAACCGGGACTAGCGGACCCAATGAGCAGTTCTTC. Protein sequence: CSAATGTSGPNEQFF.

This chain connects TRBV11-2 to TRBJ1-1; perhaps TRBD1 as D (5 bases). CDR1 and CDR2 (germline): SGHAT, FQNNGV. The CDR3 has 16 residues. With 4 bases removed from V and 1 base from J, the gap between germline ends came to 16 bases. The CDR3: CASSSKIITGNTEAFF. The CDR3 DNA reads as TGTGCCAGCAGCTCGAAGATTATCACAGGGAACACTGAAGCTTTCTTT.

V gene TRBV12-3 or TRBV12-4 combines with J gene TRBJ1-6; 7 bases map to TRBD1. This CDR3 has 16 amino acids. The J segment lost 7 bases and the V segment lost 0 bases, leaving 6 bases of the junction unmatched. This CDR3 reads CASSLAGQNKNSPLHF. DNA of the CDR3: TGTGCCAGCAGTTTAGCGGGACAGAACAAGAATTCACCCCTCCACTTT.

The chain couples TRBV7-2 to TRBJ2-7, with TRBD2 as a possible D gene (5 bases). V shed 5 bases and J shed 2 bases, with 16 bases lying between them. Germline CDR1 reads SGHTA; CDR2 reads FQGNSA. The CDR3 runs to 15 residues. The CDR3 nucleotides are TGTGCCAGCAGCCCTAGCCGACATAGGGCCTACGAGCAGTACTTC. This translates into CASSPSRHRAYEQYF.

This clonotype has a count of ten or more. This chain uses TRBV29-1 with TRBJ2-2; TRBD2 matches at 10 bases. CDR1 and CDR2 from the germline V gene are SQVTM and ANQGSEA. The CDR3 consists of 16 residues. With 5 bases clipped from V and 2 bases from J, the junction kept 8 bases outside the gene matches. The CDR3 sequence is CSVPRLAGLNTGELFF. Here the CDR3 DNA reads TGCAGCGTTCCGAGACTAGCGGGTCTTAACACCGGGGAGCTGTTTTTT.

This clonotype has at least ten counts. The junction does not match germline at one end; this may be a read error. CDR3 region: CASSLEGETQYF. CDR3 DNA: TGTGCCAGCAGCTTAGAAGGAGAGACCCAGTACTTC. The chain recombines TRBV5-1 with TRBJ2-5; D unresolved. Germline V gene data show CDR1 as SGHRS and CDR2 as YFSETQ. This CDR3 is 12 amino acids long.

The chain is built from TRBV5-1 and TRBJ2-2, with unresolved D. The germline CDR1 and CDR2 sequences are SGHRS and YFSETQ. V lost 0 bases and J 5 bases, leaving 8 bases between the germline ends. CDR3 length equals 14 residues. The DNA for the CDR3 is TGCGCCAGCAGCTTGGAACTACTTACCGGGGAGCTGTTTTTT. The encoded protein is CASSLELLTGELFF.

This clonotype was detected a few times. The J gene is TRBJ2-7, the V gene TRBV7-9, with 8 bases lining up with TRBD1. The CDR3 is made up of 13 amino acids. Germline V gene data show CDR1 as SEHNR and CDR2 as FQNEAQ (reference sequence). V shed 6 bases, J shed 1 base, and the junction held 2 bases outside the gene matches. For the CDR3, the DNA is TGTGCCAGCAGGGACAGGGCGTCCTACGAGCAGTACTTC. It codes for CASRDRASYEQYF.

A word on this clonotype: One end of the junction varies from germline; a read error may be responsible. The gene calls are TRBV7-9 and TRBJ2-3; D uncertain. The CDR3 has 14 amino acids. Germline CDR1 SEHNR, CDR2 FQNEAQ (reference sequence). CDR3 sequence (DNA): TGTGCCAGCAGCTTAGTGGGCGGCACAGATATGCAGTATTTT. This gives the protein CASSLVGGTDMQYF.

The rearrangement joins TRBV14 to TRBJ2-1; D gene unclear. The J call may be incorrect, as the DNA end agrees better with TRBJ2-5. Germline lookup yields CDR1 SGHDN and CDR2 FVKESK. This CDR3 is 14 amino acids long. The CDR3 nucleotides read TGTGCCAGCAGCCAAGGACAATCAACTAAGACCCAGTACTTC. Protein: CASSQGQSTKTQYF.

This clonotype has a handful of counts. V gene TRBV29-1 combines with J gene TRBJ2-7, with D perhaps matching TRBD1 (6 bases). V gave up 5 bases and J gave up 3 bases, with 14 bases separating them. The V gene's germline CDR1 is SQVTM and CDR2 ANQGSEA. The CDR3 covers 13 residues. The CDR3 loop reads CSVTGLVDYEQYF. CDR3 bases: TGCAGCGTTACAGGGCTTGTCGACTACGAGCAGTACTTC.